This T cell receptor (beta chain) originates from a study of blood T cell repertoires in COVID-19. Study background: From T cells, B-cell-depleted T cells, or PBMCs came the material, which was cDNA or gDNA.

Germline assignment: CDR1 SGHNT and CDR2 YENEEA. Losses at the gene ends were 4 bases for V and 3 bases for J; bases not matched to a gene: 5. The CDR3 consists of 16 residues. In the original analysis: From reference gene primer amplification, estimates of nucleated cell counts were derived. Libraries were prepared by immunoSEQ multiplex PCR; TCRdb keeps only in-frame clonotypes and omits some of them. That table furnishes V, J and clone size, whereas the DNA furnished D and trimming. Of 110,000 to 150,000 clones in the sample, about 87% were seen once. This chain uses TRBV11-3 with TRBJ1-6, with 8 positions matching TRBD1. The material sequenced was peripheral blood. The sequence derives from a human donor in a cohort sampled during active COVID-19. The CDR3 spells CASSSGQGDYNSPLHF. The CDR3 bases are TGTGCCAGCAGCTCAGGACAGGGCGACTATAATTCACCCCTCCACTTT.